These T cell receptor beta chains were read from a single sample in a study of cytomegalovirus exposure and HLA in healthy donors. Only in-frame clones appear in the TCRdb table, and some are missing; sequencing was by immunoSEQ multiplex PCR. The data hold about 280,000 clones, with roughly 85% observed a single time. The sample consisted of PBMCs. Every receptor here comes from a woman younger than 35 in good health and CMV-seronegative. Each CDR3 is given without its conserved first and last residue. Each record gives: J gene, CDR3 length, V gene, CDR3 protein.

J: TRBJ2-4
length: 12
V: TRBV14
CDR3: ASSPVLAKNIQY

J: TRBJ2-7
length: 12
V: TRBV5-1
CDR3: ASRRVWASVEQY

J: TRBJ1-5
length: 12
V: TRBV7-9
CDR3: ASSTLQEAQPQH

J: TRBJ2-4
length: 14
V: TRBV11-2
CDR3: ASSLGLAGGLDIQY

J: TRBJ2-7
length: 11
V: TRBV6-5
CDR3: ASSYSRSHEQY

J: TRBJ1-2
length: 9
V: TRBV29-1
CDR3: SVVRGYGYT

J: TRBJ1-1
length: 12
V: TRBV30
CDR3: ARYPVPEITEAF

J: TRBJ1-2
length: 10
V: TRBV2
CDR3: AFGTGDNGYT

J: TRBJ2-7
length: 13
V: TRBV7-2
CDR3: ASSWTSRGSYEQY

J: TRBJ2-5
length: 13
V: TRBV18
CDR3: ASSPVDSLQETQY

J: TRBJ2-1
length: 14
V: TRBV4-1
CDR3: ASSQVHRDRYSTEF

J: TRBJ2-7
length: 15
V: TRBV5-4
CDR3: ASSVRATGGKSYEQY

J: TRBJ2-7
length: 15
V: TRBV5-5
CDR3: ASSLRPPGQASYEQY

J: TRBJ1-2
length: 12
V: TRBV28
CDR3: ASSSGLGGNGYT

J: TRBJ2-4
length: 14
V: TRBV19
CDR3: ASSRGQGLAKNIQY

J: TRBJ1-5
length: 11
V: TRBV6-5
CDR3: ASSYGSNQPQH

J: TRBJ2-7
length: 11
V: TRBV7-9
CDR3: ASSFLPRNRQY

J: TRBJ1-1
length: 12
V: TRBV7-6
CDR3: ASSLWTENTEAF

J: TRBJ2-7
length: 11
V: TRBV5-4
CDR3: ASTRGPPYEQY

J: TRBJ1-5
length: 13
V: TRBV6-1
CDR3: ASITGQGSNQPQH

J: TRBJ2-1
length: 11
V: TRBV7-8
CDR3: ASSLAAGPEQF

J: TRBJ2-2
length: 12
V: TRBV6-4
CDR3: ASRRSGDTGELF

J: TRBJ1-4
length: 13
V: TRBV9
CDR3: ASSVRDLGREKLF

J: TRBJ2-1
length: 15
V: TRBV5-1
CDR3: ASSLGTGGTIGNEQF

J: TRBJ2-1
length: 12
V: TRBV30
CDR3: AWSGSRLYNEQF

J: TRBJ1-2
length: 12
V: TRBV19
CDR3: ASSIAGIDYGYT

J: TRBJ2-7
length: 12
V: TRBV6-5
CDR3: ASSEVQVTYEQY

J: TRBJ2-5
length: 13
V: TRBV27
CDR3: ASSLSWQGEETQY

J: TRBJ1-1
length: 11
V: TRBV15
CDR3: ATSNDRATEAF

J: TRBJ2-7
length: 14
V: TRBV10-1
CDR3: ASSESVDIAEYEQY

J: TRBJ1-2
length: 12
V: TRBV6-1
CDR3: ASSDQGFNYGYT

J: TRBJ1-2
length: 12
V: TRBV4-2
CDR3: ASSQAGRVEGYT

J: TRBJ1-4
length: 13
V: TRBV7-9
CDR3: ASSPGTGVVGELF

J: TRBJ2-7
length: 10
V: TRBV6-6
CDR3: ASSYSREEQY

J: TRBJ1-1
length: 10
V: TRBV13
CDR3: ASSFQETEAF

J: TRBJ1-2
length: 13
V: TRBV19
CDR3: ASTPPGTHGWGYT

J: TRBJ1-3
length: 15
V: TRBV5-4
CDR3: ASSLDLQGTSGNTIY

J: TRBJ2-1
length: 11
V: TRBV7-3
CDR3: ASSRDSYNEQF

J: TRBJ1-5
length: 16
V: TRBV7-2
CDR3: ASSLVGGQPYSNQPQH

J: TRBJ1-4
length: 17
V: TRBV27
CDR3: ASSLYRDKLLSTNEKLF

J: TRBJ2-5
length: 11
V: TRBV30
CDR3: AWGGTAQETQY

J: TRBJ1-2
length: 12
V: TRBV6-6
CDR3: ASSYDYRVYGYT

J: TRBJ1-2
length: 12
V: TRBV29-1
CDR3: SVRPGQGTDGYT

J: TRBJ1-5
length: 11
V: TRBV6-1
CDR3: ASSPLTAQPQH

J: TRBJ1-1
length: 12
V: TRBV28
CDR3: ASSLLRGIFEAF

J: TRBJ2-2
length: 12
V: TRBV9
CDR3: ASSVRGADGELF

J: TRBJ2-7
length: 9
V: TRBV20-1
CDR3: SANPGYEQY

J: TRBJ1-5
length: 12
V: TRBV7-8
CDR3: ASSSISGNQPQH

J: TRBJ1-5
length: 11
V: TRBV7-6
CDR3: ASSSGEGQPQH

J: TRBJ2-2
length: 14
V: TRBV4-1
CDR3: ASRLAGGPATGELF

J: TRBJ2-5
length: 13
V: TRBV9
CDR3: ASSHGGGSQETQY

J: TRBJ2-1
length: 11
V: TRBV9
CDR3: ASSVGGRAQQF